These T cell receptor beta chains were read from a single sample in a study of blood T cells in healthy people across ages. TCRdb independently ran MiXCR on the 5' RACE reads; one entry per CDR3 protein. Of approximately 680,000 distinct CDR3 sequences detected, 32% appear once; the ten largest clones hold 15% to 19%. The sequenced material came from blood. These receptors were obtained from a woman of 80 years or more in good health. Each CDR3 is given without its conserved first and last residue.

CDR3aa: ASRNRGDTGELF; v_gene: TRBV25-1
CDR3aa: ASSFETQY; v_gene: TRBV27
CDR3aa: ASREGTGAQPQH; v_gene: TRBV10-2
CDR3aa: ASYRGSASETQY; v_gene: TRBV5-1
CDR3aa: ATSRDRRAGEQY; v_gene: TRBV15
CDR3aa: SVLSTRSYNEQF; v_gene: TRBV29-1
CDR3aa: ASSAHRGGQGDMQY; v_gene: TRBV9
CDR3aa: ASSFGGVDYT; v_gene: TRBV12-3/TRBV12-4
CDR3aa: SATRDGGSGNTIY; v_gene: TRBV20-1
CDR3aa: ASTSAGSSYNEQF; v_gene: TRBV7-9
CDR3aa: ASRSTGVRYDYT; v_gene: TRBV6-1
CDR3aa: ASSQVQRGSYNEQF; v_gene: TRBV4-1
CDR3aa: ASSPFPSRTDTQY; v_gene: TRBV7-2
CDR3aa: ASSLDMTSGGTYEQY; v_gene: TRBV5-1
CDR3aa: ASSLTGVMNTEAF; v_gene: TRBV5-1
CDR3aa: ASSDPRQRGTNNEQF; v_gene: TRBV11-1
CDR3aa: ASSQVAANTEAF; v_gene: TRBV4-3
CDR3aa: ASSLVAGSFQETQY; v_gene: TRBV7-9
CDR3aa: ASSYRGLPTDTQY; v_gene: TRBV2
CDR3aa: ASSRTGTTNYGYT; v_gene: TRBV9
CDR3aa: AWSAGADTQY; v_gene: TRBV30
CDR3aa: ASRMGLAGGPRVDEQF; v_gene: TRBV5-1
CDR3aa: ASSLSLSGSKETQY; v_gene: TRBV5-1
CDR3aa: SATRGASEAYNEQF; v_gene: TRBV20-1
CDR3aa: ATSDSSGTSNDEQF; v_gene: TRBV24-1
CDR3aa: SASGGGFNEKLF; v_gene: TRBV20-1
CDR3aa: ASSFRTSGGTNTDTQY; v_gene: TRBV4-2
CDR3aa: AGSLSQGRVYGYT; v_gene: TRBV7-2
CDR3aa: SARVSKGSSYNEQY; v_gene: TRBV20-1
CDR3aa: ASSLLDSGALGTDTQY; v_gene: TRBV5-1
CDR3aa: SARAPRGGLWNEQF; v_gene: TRBV20-1
CDR3aa: ASSLRAGAQGNYGYT; v_gene: TRBV11-2
CDR3aa: ASSPDRVEEKLF; v_gene: TRBV5-1
CDR3aa: SARGMGDSYEQY; v_gene: TRBV20-1
CDR3aa: ASSPLGTGTETQY; v_gene: TRBV19
CDR3aa: SVSGQGASQPQH; v_gene: TRBV29-1
CDR3aa: ASSLLGFTQY; v_gene: TRBV11-2